These 20 T cell receptor beta chains were all obtained from the same sample, sequenced in a study of cytomegalovirus exposure and HLA in healthy donors. PCR used 60 Vbeta primers and 13 Jbeta primers. Assay used: immunoSEQ multiplex PCR; TCRdb lists only in-frame clones, some missing. The sample holds more than 150,000 clones; around 79% are singletons and the top ten take over 1.5%. Sequencing was carried out using PBMCs. These receptors all stem from a girl aged 5-17 years in good health and CMV-seropositive.

The chain employs TRBV10-3 and TRBJ1-4; D is unresolved. Germline CDR1 reads ENHRY; CDR2 reads SYGVKD. This CDR3 has 13 residues. Trimming took 9 bases from V and 2 from J, leaving 10 bases between them. CDR3 amino acids: CAIRLSTNEKLFF. The CDR3 DNA reads TGTGCCATTCGTTTATCCACTAATGAAAAACTGTTTTTT.

The V and J genes are TRBV29-1 and TRBJ2-7; TRBD2 is a possible D gene (7 bases). CDR1 and CDR2 (germline): SQVTM, ANQGSEA. V was cut by 6 bases and J by 6 bases, with 21 bases left in between. There are 14 residues in the CDR3. CDR3 sequence: CSVGLGGGMGEQYF. Written as DNA, the CDR3 is TGCAGCGTGGGGTTAGGGGGGGGCATGGGCGAGCAGTACTTC.

This chain connects TRBV6-1 to TRBJ2-1; 8 nucleotides match TRBD2. With 0 bases clipped from V and 2 bases from J, the junction kept 6 bases outside the gene matches. The CDR3 length is 17 residues. The germline CDR1 and CDR2 sequences are MNHNS and SASEGT. CDR3 protein: CASSEATAGDPYNEQFF. CDR3 sequence (DNA): TGTGCCAGCAGTGAAGCGACAGCGGGGGACCCCTACAATGAGCAGTTCTTC.

The V and J genes are TRBV11-3 and TRBJ2-5; 9 nucleotides line up with TRBD1. The trim removed 5 bases at V and 1 base at J, leaving 5 bases unmatched. The CDR3 has 15 amino acids. Germline lookup yields CDR1 SGHNT and CDR2 YENEEA. The CDR3 nucleotides are TGTGCCAGCAGCCTGGGACAGGGAACCCAAGAGACCCAGTACTTC. It specifies CASSLGQGTQETQYF.

The chain is built from TRBV25-1 and TRBJ1-3; D ambiguous. The CDR3 is 15 residues long. Trimming cost V 3 bases and J 4 bases, with 13 bases left between them. The germline gives CDR1 MGHDK, CDR2 SYGVNS. CDR3 region: CASSEPPGEGNTIYF. DNA of the CDR3: TGTGCCAGCAGTGAGCCCCCCGGGGAAGGAAACACCATATATTTT.

The CDR3 coding sequence is TGTGCCAGCAGCGCAGGACTAGCGGGGTCTCAGTACTTC. It translates to CASSAGLAGSQYF. The chain combines TRBV9 with TRBJ2-4, with 12 bases lining up with TRBD2. Germline-derived CDR1 and CDR2 are SGDLS and YYNGEE. Unmatched junction bases numbered 4, after V lost 3 bases and J lost 12 bases. The CDR3 has 13 amino acids.

The rearrangement links TRBV7-9 to TRBJ2-5; D is perhaps TRBD2 (6 bases). Per germline, CDR1 SEHNR and CDR2 FQNEAQ (reference sequence). The CDR3 runs 17 residues. Trimming pared 5 bases from V and 4 bases from J, leaving 23 bases between. The CDR3 bases are TGTGCCAGCAGCACTCTTTCGCGACGGTCGGGGGTAGAGACCCAGTACTTC. Amino acids: CASSTLSRRSGVETQYF.

This clone was counted a few times. The chain links TRBV5-4 to TRBJ1-2; a possible D gene is TRBD1 (5 bases). This CDR3 is 14 amino acids long. Germline V gene data show CDR1 as SGHNT and CDR2 as YYREEE (reference sequence). V shed 3 bases and J shed 6 bases, with 15 bases lying between them. The CDR3 loop reads CASSWGEGLDGYTF. The CDR3 DNA sequence: TGTGCCAGCAGCTGGGGGGAGGGGCTGGATGGCTACACCTTC.

The chain is built from TRBV2 and TRBJ2-5; TRBD2 might be the D (6 bases). V lost 5 bases to trimming and J lost 4 bases, with 8 bases between them. Per the germline V gene, CDR1 is SNHLY and CDR2 is FYNNEI. The CDR3 sequence is 12 residues long. The chain's CDR3 is CASSSSAETQYF. The DNA for the CDR3 is TGTGCCAGCAGTTCTAGCGCAGAGACCCAGTACTTC.

The gene calls are TRBV7-6 and TRBJ2-5; 12 bases are a match to TRBD1. Trimming took 3 bases from V and 5 from J; bases not matched to a gene: 7. In germline, CDR1 is SGHVS, CDR2 FNYEAQ. The CDR3 consists of 16 residues. CDR3 region: CASSFKSGTGGETQYF. The CDR3 nucleotides are TGTGCCAGCAGCTTTAAGTCTGGGACAGGGGGCGAGACCCAGTACTTC.

The genes are TRBV10-3 and TRBJ2-5; possibly TRBD2 for D (5 bases). The CDR3 runs to 13 residues. Looked up from germline, CDR1 is ENHRY and CDR2 is SYGVKD. Deletions cut 3 bases from V and 9 bases from J, with 14 bases between. The CDR3 DNA sequence: TGTGCCATCAGTGACGCCTCCTGGGGAGCCCAGTACTTC. Its translation is CAISDASWGAQYF.

The chain has TRBV4-1 and TRBJ2-3; D might be TRBD1 (6 bases). Trimming cost V 8 bases and J 3 bases, with 15 bases left between them. The CDR3 is 14 amino acids. Germline-derived CDR1 and CDR2 are MGHRA and YSYEKL. CDR3 bases: TGCGCCAGCGCCTTCACAGGGTTGACAGATACGCAGTATTTT. Protein: CASAFTGLTDTQYF.

This chain links TRBV7-2 with TRBJ1-1; D is perhaps TRBD1 (6 bases). The CDR3 sequence is 13 residues long. From germline, CDR1 is SGHTA and CDR2 FQGNSA. Between the trimmed V and J ends, which lost 8 bases and 5 bases, there was a span of 15 bases. The CDR3 DNA follows: TGTGCCAGCGAGGGGGGGGAGAAGACTGAAGCTTTCTTT. Translated, it gives CASEGGEKTEAFF.

The table lists this clone with a few counts. The rearrangement links TRBV9 to TRBJ1-1; 7 nucleotides match TRBD1. Trimming at V came to 0 bases and at J to 5 bases, leaving 4 bases not matched to a gene. This CDR3 is built from 14 residues. The germline V gene encodes CDR1 SGDLS and CDR2 YYNGEE. CDR3 region: CASSVVGGLTEAFF. In DNA, the CDR3 is TGTGCCAGCAGCGTAGTAGGGGGCTTAACTGAAGCTTTCTTT.

The V and J genes are TRBV7-2 and TRBJ2-3, with TRBD2 as a possible D gene (5 bases). This CDR3 is 16 amino acids long. Between the trimmed V and J ends, which lost 5 bases and 6 bases, there was a span of 21 bases. Germline V gene data show CDR1 as SGHTA and CDR2 as FQGNSA. The CDR3 nucleotides read TGTGCCAGCAGCCCTGGATCGGGGAATGGGTGGGATACGCAGTATTTT. Translation: CASSPGSGNGWDTQYF.

V usage is TRBV11-3 and J usage is TRBJ2-7; possibly TRBD1 for D (5 bases). This CDR3 has 14 residues. V shed 2 bases and J shed 5 bases, with 13 bases lying between them. Germline CDR1 and CDR2: SGHNT and YENEEA. The CDR3, as DNA: TGTGCCAGCAGCTTAACATCAGGGATCCACGAGCAGTACTTC. Encoded protein: CASSLTSGIHEQYF. The whole variable domain, remainder taken from reference TRBV11-3 and TRBJ2-7, is EAGVVQSPRYKIIEKKQPVAFWCNPISGHNTLYWYLQNLGQGPELLIRYENEEAVDDSQLPKDRFSAERLKGVDSTLKIQPAELGDSAVYLCASSLTSGIHEQYFGPGTRLTVT.

V and J are TRBV25-1 and TRBJ2-7; 8 nucleotides line up with TRBD1. The junction had 9 bases not matched to a gene; V was cut back by 3 bases and J by 2 bases. The CDR3 has 16 residues. CDR1 and CDR2 from the germline V gene are MGHDK and SYGVNS. The CDR3 bases are TGTGCCAGCAGTGATGAGGAGGACAGGGTAACCTACGAGCAGTACTTC. Its translation is CASSDEEDRVTYEQYF.

The CDR3 DNA follows: TGTGCCAGCAGTAAAGATGCGGGAGGAAGGAACACCGGGGAGCTGTTTTTT. It yields the protein CASSKDAGGRNTGELFF. V is TRBV6-1 and J is TRBJ2-2; 8 bases are a match to TRBD2. The length of the CDR3 is 17 residues. V was pared by 5 bases and J by 1 base, with 9 bases of the junction left unmatched. Germline V gene sequence: CDR1 MNHNS, CDR2 SASEGT.

The chain employs TRBV4-2 and TRBJ2-5; the match to TRBD2 covers 13 bases. The V segment lost 3 bases and the J segment 6 bases; nucleotides outside the gene matches: 10. CDR1 LGHNA and CDR2 YNFKEQ come from the germline V gene. The CDR3 totals 17 residues. The CDR3 sequence is CASSQGGLAGASKTQYF. As DNA, the CDR3 is TGTGCCAGCAGCCAGGGAGGACTAGCGGGGGCCTCCAAGACCCAGTACTTC.

The sample holds a few counts of this clone. The rearrangement joins TRBV5-1 to TRBJ2-7; 8 bases align to TRBD1. CDR3 length: 14 residues. CDR1 is SGHRS and CDR2 is YFSETQ in the germline V gene. V was pared by 3 bases and J by 2 bases, with 4 bases of the junction left unmatched. CDR3 sequence (DNA): TGCGCCAGCAGCTACACAGGGGGAACCTACGAGCAGTACTTC. It codes for CASSYTGGTYEQYF.